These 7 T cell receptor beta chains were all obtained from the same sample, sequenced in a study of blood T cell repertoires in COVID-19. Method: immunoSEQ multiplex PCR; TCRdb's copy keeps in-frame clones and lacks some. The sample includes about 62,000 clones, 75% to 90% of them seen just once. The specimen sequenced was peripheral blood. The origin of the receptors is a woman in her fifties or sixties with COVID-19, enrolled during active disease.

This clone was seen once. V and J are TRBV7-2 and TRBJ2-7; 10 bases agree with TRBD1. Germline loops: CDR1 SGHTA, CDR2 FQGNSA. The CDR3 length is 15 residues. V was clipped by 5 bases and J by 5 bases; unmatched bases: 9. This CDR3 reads CASSADRGRLDEQYF. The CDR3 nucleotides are TGTGCCAGCAGCGCCGACAGGGGGCGCTTAGACGAGCAGTACTTC.

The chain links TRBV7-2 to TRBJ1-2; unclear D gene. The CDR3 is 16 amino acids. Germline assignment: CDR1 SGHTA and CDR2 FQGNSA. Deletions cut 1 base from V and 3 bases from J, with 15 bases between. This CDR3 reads CASSLVADSDYYGYTF. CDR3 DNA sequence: TGTGCCAGCAGCTTAGTGGCGGACTCCGACTACTATGGCTACACCTTC. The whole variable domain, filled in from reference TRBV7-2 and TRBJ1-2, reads GAGVSQSPSNKVTEKGKDVELRCDPISGHTALYWYRQSLGQGLEFLIYFQGNSAPDKSGLPSDRFSAERTGGSVSTLTIQRTQQEDSAVYLCASSLVADSDYYGYTFGSGTRLTVV.

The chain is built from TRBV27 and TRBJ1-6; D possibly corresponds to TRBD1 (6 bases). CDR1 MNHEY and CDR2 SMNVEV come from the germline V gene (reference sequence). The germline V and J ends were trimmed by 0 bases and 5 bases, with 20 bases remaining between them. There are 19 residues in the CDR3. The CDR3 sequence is CASSLSGGGGPLDNSPLHF. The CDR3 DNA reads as TGTGCCAGCAGTTTATCAGGTGGGGGGGGGCCCCTGGATAATTCACCCCTCCACTTT.

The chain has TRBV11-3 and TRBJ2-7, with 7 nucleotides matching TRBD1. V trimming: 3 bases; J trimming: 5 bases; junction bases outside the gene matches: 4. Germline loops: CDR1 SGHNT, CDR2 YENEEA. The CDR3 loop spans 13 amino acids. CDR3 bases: TGTGCCAGCAGCTTGACAGGGACCAACGAGCAGTACTTC. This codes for CASSLTGTNEQYF.

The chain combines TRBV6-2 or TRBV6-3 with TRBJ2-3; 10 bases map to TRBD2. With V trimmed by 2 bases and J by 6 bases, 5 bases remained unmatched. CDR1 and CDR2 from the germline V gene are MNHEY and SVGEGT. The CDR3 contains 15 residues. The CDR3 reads CASSYPAGGRDTQYF. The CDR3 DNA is TGTGCCAGCAGTTACCCAGCGGGAGGGAGGGATACGCAGTATTTT.

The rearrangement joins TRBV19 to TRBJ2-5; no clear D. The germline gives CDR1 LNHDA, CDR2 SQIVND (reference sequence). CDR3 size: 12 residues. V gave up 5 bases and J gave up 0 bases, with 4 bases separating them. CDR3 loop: CASSQYQETQYF. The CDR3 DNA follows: TGTGCCAGTAGTCAATACCAAGAGACCCAGTACTTC.

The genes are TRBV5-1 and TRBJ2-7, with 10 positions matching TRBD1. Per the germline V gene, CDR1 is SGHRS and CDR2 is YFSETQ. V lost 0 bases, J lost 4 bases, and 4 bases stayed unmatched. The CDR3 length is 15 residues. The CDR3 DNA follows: TGCGCCAGCAGCTTGGATCGACAGGGGGCTTACGAGCAGTACTTC. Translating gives CASSLDRQGAYEQYF.